These 22 T cell receptor beta chains were all obtained from the same sample, sequenced in a study of blood T cells in healthy people across ages. A second PCR, run for about 7 to 12 cycles, used a sample-barcoded 5' primer plus a J-beta primer mix. TCRdb recomputed calls from the 5' RACE reads with MiXCR, one row per CDR3 protein. This sample carries a few hundred thousand distinct CDR3 sequences, about 25% of them seen once, and the ten largest clones take about 3.3%. These sequences were also reported in another study, on T cells of mothers and their children.

Sequencing used blood. Every receptor here comes from a boy between 2 and 15 years old in good health.

This clonotype was seen just once. V usage is TRBV20-1 and J usage is TRBJ2-2; 7 nucleotides line up with TRBD2. This CDR3 is 13 amino acids long. Trimming cost V 5 bases and J 6 bases; bases outside gene matches: 6. Germline-derived CDR1 and CDR2 are DFQATT and SNEGSKA (reference sequence). The CDR3 DNA reads TGCAGTGCTTCCGGGGGGAATCCCGGGGAGCTGTTTTTT. Residues: CSASGGNPGELFF.

This chain joins TRBV11-2 and TRBJ1-1, with a possible D match to TRBD1 (5 bases). The V gene's germline CDR1 is SGHAT and CDR2 FQNNGV. The CDR3 extends over 12 amino acids. V lost 8 bases, J lost 3 bases, and 10 bases lay in between. CDR3 amino acids: CASLRGDTEAFF. CDR3 coding DNA: TGTGCCAGCCTAAGAGGGGACACTGAAGCTTTCTTT.

The chain is built from TRBV13 and TRBJ2-5; a possible D gene is TRBD1 (6 bases). The last part of the DNA fits TRBJ2-7 better; the J call may be wrong. The V gene's germline CDR1 is PRHDT and CDR2 FYEKMQ (reference sequence). The CDR3 sequence is 14 residues long. This CDR3 is CASSPGQFLDEQYF. Written as DNA, the CDR3 is TGTGCCAGCAGCCCAGGACAGTTCTTGGACGAGCAGTACTTC.

The chain carries TRBV20-1 and TRBJ1-5; 7 bases fit TRBD1. The CDR3 is 15 residues long. Looked up from germline, CDR1 is DFQATT and CDR2 is SNEGSKA (reference sequence). V was clipped by 6 bases and J by 7 bases; unmatched bases: 15. The CDR3 reads CSASAGTESGQPQHF. The CDR3 DNA is TGCAGTGCCTCAGCGGGGACAGAAAGCGGACAGCCCCAGCATTTT.

J is TRBJ2-1 and V is TRBV29-1, with TRBD2 as a possible D gene (6 bases). V lost 6 bases and J lost 0, with 15 bases in between. This CDR3 is 15 amino acids long. Germline V gene lookup returns CDR1 SQVTM and CDR2 ANQGSEA. The CDR3 region is CSVVGLSTSYNEQFF. CDR3 DNA sequence: TGCAGCGTCGTGGGACTGTCCACCTCCTACAATGAGCAGTTCTTC.

The chain has TRBV2 and TRBJ1-2; TRBD1 aligns across 7 bases. The germline gives CDR1 SNHLY, CDR2 FYNNEI. The trim removed 6 bases at V and 4 bases at J, leaving 8 bases unmatched. The CDR3 spans 14 residues. This chain's CDR3 is CASRMTGLGYGYTF. The CDR3 bases are TGTGCCAGCAGGATGACAGGGCTCGGCTATGGCTACACCTTC.

CDR3 in amino acids: CSVRGAREQYF. The CDR3 DNA reads TGCAGCGTGCGGGGGGCGAGGGAGCAGTACTTC. The chain uses TRBV29-1 and TRBJ2-7, with 8 bases fitting TRBD2. Trimming removed 6 bases from V and 7 bases from J; junction bases left unmatched: 5. Germline V gene data show CDR1 as SQVTM and CDR2 as ANQGSEA. There are 11 residues in the CDR3.

The chain has TRBV5-1 and TRBJ2-5; D might be TRBD1 or TRBD2, each matching 5 bases. The CDR3 sequence is 13 residues long. From germline, CDR1 is SGHRS and CDR2 YFSETQ. V was clipped by 4 bases and J by 3 bases, with 10 bases between them. CDR3 sequence reads: CASSQGPEETQYF. Written as DNA, the CDR3 is TGCGCCAGCAGCCAGGGACCCGAAGAGACCCAGTACTTC.

The rearrangement uses TRBV21-1 and TRBJ2-7. TRBV21-1 is reported as a pseudogene. This CDR3 region has 15 residues. The CDR3, as DNA: TGTGCCAGCAGCAAAGCGCCGGCTGGAACCTACGAGCAGTACTTC. Residues: CASSKAPAGTYEQYF.

The V call is TRBV9, the J call TRBJ1-3; no definite D call. Germline CDR1 is SGDLS and CDR2 is YYNGEE. V lost 7 bases to trimming and J lost 1 base, with 18 bases between them. The CDR3 has 16 residues. The CDR3 loop reads CASFPLDAGSGNTIYF. The DNA of the CDR3 is TGTGCCAGCTTTCCCCTGGACGCTGGGTCTGGAAACACCATATATTTT.

The chain has TRBV11-2 and TRBJ2-1; D remains ambiguous. This CDR3 is 20 amino acids long. V was clipped by 5 bases and J by 0 bases, with 26 bases between them. Looked up from germline, CDR1 is SGHAT and CDR2 is FQNNGV. The CDR3: CASSLSPSFTALYSYNEQFF. The CDR3 DNA reads TGTGCCAGCAGCCTATCCCCTAGTTTTACAGCGCTCTACTCCTACAATGAGCAGTTCTTC.

This clonotype was observed a handful of times. V gene TRBV12-3 or TRBV12-4 combines with J gene TRBJ2-5, with TRBD1 matching over 7 bases. The CDR3 has 13 amino acids. J lost 2 bases, V lost 7 bases, and 4 bases had no gene match. The CDR3 nucleotides read TGTGCCAGCAAGGGGGACAGTCAAGAGACCCAGTACTTC. Translating gives CASKGDSQETQYF.

CDR3 coding DNA: TGTGCCAGCAGCCAAGATGAATCTCGAGTCGAGCTGTTTTTT. The encoded protein is CASSQDESRVELFF. The chain combines TRBV4-2 with TRBJ2-2; no definite D call. From germline, CDR1 is LGHNA and CDR2 YNFKEQ. V lost 0 bases and J 11 bases, leaving 13 bases between the germline ends. This CDR3 region has 14 residues.

The chain recombines TRBV29-1 with TRBJ2-1; 7 bases align to TRBD2. The CDR3 extends over 13 amino acids. Trimming took 4 bases from V and 6 from J; bases not matched to a gene: 6. The germline gives CDR1 SQVTM, CDR2 ANQGSEA. The CDR3 sequence: CSVGGRALNEQFF. CDR3 DNA sequence: TGCAGCGTTGGTGGGAGGGCCCTCAATGAGCAGTTCTTC.

The sample holds a few counts of this clonotype. The V gene is TRBV5-5, the J gene TRBJ1-2, with TRBD1 matching over 7 bases. Germline CDR1 is SGHKS and CDR2 is YYEKEE (reference sequence). There are 18 residues in the CDR3. V lost 4 bases and J lost 2; bases outside the gene matches: 17. The CDR3 DNA follows: TGTGCCAGCAGCCTGGCGTTAGACAGGGTGTTTGGCAACTATGGCTACACCTTC. This translates into CASSLALDRVFGNYGYTF.

This clonotype was seen only a few times. The gene calls are TRBV27 and TRBJ2-6; D call uncertain. Germline lookup yields CDR1 MNHEY and CDR2 SMNVEV (reference sequence). V was clipped by 6 bases and J by 3 bases, with 6 bases between them. The CDR3 is 13 amino acids. CDR3 sequence reads: CASSFVGANVLTF. CDR3 in DNA: TGTGCCAGCAGCTTTGTTGGGGCCAACGTCCTGACTTTC. Complete variable domain (other parts from reference TRBV27 and TRBJ2-6): EAQVTQNPRYLITVTGKKLTVTCSQNMNHEYMSWYRQDPGLGLRQIYYSMNVEVTDKGDVPEGYKVSRKEKRNFPLILESPSPNQTSLYFCASSFVGANVLTFGAGSRLTVL.

This clonotype has only a few counts. The chain joins TRBV6-2 or TRBV6-3 to TRBJ2-7; 8 nucleotides line up with TRBD2. The CDR3 extends over 14 amino acids. Per germline, CDR1 MNHEY and CDR2 SVGEGT. Trimming cost V 2 bases and J 3 bases; bases outside gene matches: 3. The CDR3 region has the DNA TGTGCCAGCAGTTACCGAGCGGGAGACTACGAGCAGTACTTC. This translates into CASSYRAGDYEQYF.

In its sample, this clonotype was seen a few times. The CDR3 is CSAIIPINSYNEQFF. The CDR3 DNA sequence: TGCAGTGCTATTATTCCGATAAACTCCTACAATGAGCAGTTCTTC. V is TRBV20-1 and J is TRBJ2-1; D unresolved. The V end was cut by 4 bases, the J end by 0 bases, with 13 bases between. Germline CDR1 and CDR2: DFQATT and SNEGSKA (reference sequence). The CDR3 length is 15 residues.

This clonotype turned up a few times. The chain uses TRBV2 and TRBJ2-5, with D maybe TRBD2 (7 bases). CDR3 length: 15 residues. V lost 1 base and J 1 base, leaving 10 bases between the germline ends. Germline CDR1 SNHLY, CDR2 FYNNEI. CDR3 residues: CASSEDREGQETQYF. DNA of the CDR3: TGTGCCAGCAGTGAAGACAGGGAGGGCCAAGAGACCCAGTACTTC.

This clonotype has just a few counts. This chain joins TRBV7-6 and TRBJ1-4; tentative D call: TRBD1 (6 bases). Germline V lookup: CDR1 SGHVS, CDR2 FNYEAQ. The CDR3 runs to 15 residues. V was shortened by 5 bases and J by 2 bases, with 12 bases between the two germline ends. The CDR3 sequence: CASSGHRDTNEKLFF. The CDR3, as DNA: TGTGCCAGCAGCGGCCACAGGGATACTAATGAAAAACTGTTTTTT.

For the CDR3, the DNA is TGCGCCAGCAGCCGGTACCACGCGGGGCTGACCTCCTACGAGCAGTACTTC. Its protein product is CASSRYHAGLTSYEQYF. The chain carries TRBV4-3 and TRBJ2-7; a possible D gene is TRBD2 (6 bases). The germline gives CDR1 LGHNA, CDR2 YSLEER. V dropped 4 bases and J dropped 0 bases, with 19 bases sitting between them. The CDR3 extends over 17 amino acids.

The chain carries TRBV20-1 and TRBJ2-7, with D unresolved. The CDR3 has 11 residues. Germline-derived CDR1 and CDR2 are DFQATT and SNEGSKA (reference sequence). Trimming removed 7 bases from V and 4 bases from J, with 11 bases in between. CDR3 nucleotide sequence: TGCAGTGTCCCATGGGGATACGAGCAGTACTTC. Protein product: CSVPWGYEQYF.